This TCR beta chain was recorded in a study of identical twins. TCRdb fed the 5' RACE reads into MiXCR, producing one record per CDR3 protein. Of approximately 630,000 distinct CDR3 sequences detected, 7% to 7.5% appear once; the ten largest clones hold 1.6%. The CDR3 covers 13 residues. V shed 8 bases and J 1 base; nucleotides not matched to a gene: 0. Per germline, CDR1 MNHNS and CDR2 SASEGT. The sample was also reused in another study, on yellow fever vaccine responses in identical twins.

Sequences were obtained from PBMCs. The receptor was derived from a woman aged 18-29 years in good health. The rearrangement joins TRBV6-1 to TRBJ2-7, with 12 positions matching TRBD2. Here the CDR3 DNA reads TGTGCCAGCGGACTAGCGGGATCCTACGAGCAGTACGTC. It translates to CASGLAGSYEQYV.